This entry features one TCR beta chain sequence. The CDR3 has 17 residues. The junction had 9 bases not matched to a gene; V was cut back by 2 bases and J by 0 bases. Germline CDR1 is GTSNPN and CDR2 is SVGIG (reference sequence). Generated by immunoSEQ multiplex PCR, the TCRdb table keeps only in-frame clones and is missing some. Here the sample spans over 150,000 clones, 87% being singletons. The data stem from a study of blood T cell repertoires in COVID-19. Study at large: Sites in the United States, Italy and Spain provided acute and convalescent COVID-19 samples.

Source material: peripheral blood. The sequence came from a woman between 70 and 85 years old with COVID-19, enrolled during active disease. The chain combines TRBV30 with TRBJ1-5, with 8 bases lining up with TRBD1. The CDR3 DNA reads TGTGCCTGGAGTTCGGGACAGGCTACCTATAGCAATCAGCCCCAGCATTTT. It translates to CAWSSGQATYSNQPQHF.